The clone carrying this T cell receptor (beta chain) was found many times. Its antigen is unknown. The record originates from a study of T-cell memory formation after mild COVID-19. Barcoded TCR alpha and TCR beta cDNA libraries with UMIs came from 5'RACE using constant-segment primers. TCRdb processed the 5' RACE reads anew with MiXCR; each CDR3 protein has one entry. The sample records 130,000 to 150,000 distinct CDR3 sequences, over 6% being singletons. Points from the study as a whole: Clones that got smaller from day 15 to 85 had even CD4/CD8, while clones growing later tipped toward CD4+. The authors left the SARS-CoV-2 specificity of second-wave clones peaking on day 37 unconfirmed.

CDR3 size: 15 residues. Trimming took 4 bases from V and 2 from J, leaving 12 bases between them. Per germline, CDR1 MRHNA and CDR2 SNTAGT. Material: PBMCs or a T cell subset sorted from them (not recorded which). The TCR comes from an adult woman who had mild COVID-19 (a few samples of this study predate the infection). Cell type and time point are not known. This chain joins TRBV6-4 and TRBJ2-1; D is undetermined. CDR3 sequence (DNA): TGTGCCAGCAGTGCGGAGACATCGGCCTACAATGAGCAGTTCTTC. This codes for CASSAETSAYNEQFF.